The 27 T cell receptor beta chains in this list originate from one sample, sequenced in a study of blood T cell repertoires in COVID-19. Profiled with immunoSEQ multiplex PCR; TCRdb holds only in-frame clones, not every one. Among roughly 250,000 clones listed, approximately 86% were seen once. What was sequenced was PBMCs or T cells enriched from blood (not recorded which). These receptors were collected from a woman aged 30 to 39 with acute COVID-19.

This chain connects TRBV4-1 to TRBJ1-4, with TRBD1 matching 7 bases. After removal of 4 bases from V and 8 bases from J, the junction contained 7 bases not matched to a gene. Germline loops: CDR1 MGHRA, CDR2 YSYEKL. The CDR3 consists of 14 residues. The CDR3 DNA reads as TGCGCCAGCAGCCTACAGGGGACGGAAGAAAAACTGTTTTTT. Encoded protein: CASSLQGTEEKLFF.

The chain employs TRBV24-1 and TRBJ1-1, with 12 bases lining up with TRBD1. The CDR3 is 16 amino acids. Trimming cost V 9 bases and J 1 base; bases outside gene matches: 8. Germline loops: CDR1 KGHDR, CDR2 SFDVKD. CDR3 DNA sequence: TGTGCCACCCGACCGGGACAGGGGGCTGAGAACACTGAAGCTTTCTTT. Its translation is CATRPGQGAENTEAFF.

There are a few counts of this clone. The rearrangement joins TRBV7-2 to TRBJ1-1; D is possibly TRBD1 (5 bases). Trimming cost V 5 bases and J 1 base, with 14 bases left between them. Germline assignment: CDR1 SGHTA and CDR2 FQGNSA. The CDR3 totals 15 residues. This CDR3 reads CASSPWGGENTEAFF. DNA for the CDR3: TGTGCCAGCAGCCCATGGGGGGGGGAGAACACTGAAGCTTTCTTT.

J is TRBJ2-7 and V is TRBV2, with 7 bases fitting TRBD2. This CDR3 comprises 14 residues. CDR1 is SNHLY and CDR2 is FYNNEI in the germline V gene. V lost 8 bases, J lost 1 base, and 8 bases stayed unmatched. CDR3 coding DNA: TGTGCCAGCGGGCGGGGGTACGGTTCCTACGAGCAGTACTTC. This sequence encodes CASGRGYGSYEQYF.

This rearrangement joins TRBV4-1 to TRBJ1-4, with 9 bases aligning to TRBD1. The CDR3 contains 15 residues. Germline CDR1 and CDR2: MGHRA and YSYEKL. V shed 5 bases, J shed 8 bases, and the junction held 9 bases outside the gene matches. This chain's CDR3 is CASSIRTGEREKLFF. The CDR3 DNA is TGCGCCAGCAGCATTCGGACAGGGGAACGGGAAAAACTGTTTTTT.

This clone was seen only once. The V and J genes are TRBV6-5 and TRBJ2-2; D is possibly TRBD1 (5 bases). Germline CDR1 is MNHEY and CDR2 is SVGAGI. The CDR3 spans 14 residues. The V end was cut by 6 bases, the J end by 3 bases, with 11 bases between. The CDR3 bases are TGTGCCAGCAGACACGACAGTTACACCGGGGAGCTGTTTTTT. Translation gives CASRHDSYTGELFF.

The chain couples TRBV4-3 to TRBJ1-5; the D gene is possibly TRBD1 (5 bases). V dropped 0 bases and J dropped 5 bases, with 5 bases sitting between them. This CDR3 spans 13 amino acids. Germline CDR1 LGHNA, CDR2 YSLEER. CDR3 DNA: TGCGCCAGCAGCCAAGAGACAGATCAGCCCCAGCATTTT. It codes for CASSQETDQPQHF.

Here the CDR3 reads CASSQDGGNRYEQYF. The CDR3 nucleotides read TGCGCCAGCAGCCAAGATGGGGGCAATCGCTACGAGCAGTACTTC. The V and J genes are TRBV4-1 and TRBJ2-7, with D perhaps TRBD1 (6 bases). The CDR3 length is 15 residues. The V gene's germline CDR1 is MGHRA and CDR2 YSYEKL. The V end lost 0 bases, the J end lost 3 bases, and 12 bases lay between the germline ends.

This chain connects TRBV7-2 to TRBJ1-2; 9 bases are shared with TRBD1. This CDR3 has 14 amino acids. The V and J ends lost 4 bases and 5 bases, in that order; junction bases with no gene match: 5. Germline assignment: CDR1 SGHTA and CDR2 FQGNSA. Here the CDR3 DNA reads TGTGCCAGCAGCTCAACGACAGGGGGATATGGCTACACCTTC. This gives the protein CASSSTTGGYGYTF.

CDR3 protein: CATSRGANFHGELFF. CDR3 nucleotide sequence: TGTGCCACCTCCCGGGGGGCGAATTTCCACGGGGAGCTGTTTTTT. The rearrangement links TRBV7-6 to TRBJ2-2; D perhaps matches TRBD2 (7 bases). V was clipped by 10 bases and J by 7 bases, with 22 bases between them. Germline assignment: CDR1 SGHVS and CDR2 FNYEAQ. CDR3 size: 15 residues.

This clone came up once. The chain joins TRBV20-1 to TRBJ1-2, with D possibly being TRBD1 (5 bases). The CDR3 has 11 residues. V was clipped by 6 bases and J by 8 bases, with 13 bases between them. The germline V gene has CDR1 DFQATT and CDR2 SNEGSKA (reference sequence). In nucleotides, the CDR3 is TGCAGTGCCCCCTGGGGGGGAGGCTACACCTTC. Amino acids: CSAPWGGGYTF.

The V call is TRBV7-9, the J call TRBJ2-5, with 8 bases aligning to TRBD2. Per germline, CDR1 SEHNR and CDR2 FQNEAQ (reference sequence). J lost 3 bases, V lost 5 bases, and 11 bases had no gene match. This CDR3 has 16 amino acids. CDR3 nucleotides: TGTGCCAGCAGCCCCTCGGGGGGGGGATTGGAAGAGACCCAGTACTTC. It encodes CASSPSGGGLEETQYF.

This rearrangement joins TRBV19 to TRBJ1-4; D is perhaps TRBD1 (5 bases). The CDR3 loop spans 17 amino acids. The V gene lost 7 bases and the J gene lost 0 bases, with 18 bases spanning the gap. The V gene's germline CDR1 is LNHDA and CDR2 SQIVND (reference sequence). CDR3 amino acids: CASTDGTGVATNEKLFF. The CDR3, as DNA: TGTGCCAGTACTGACGGGACTGGGGTTGCAACTAATGAAAAACTGTTTTTT.

This chain joins TRBV12-2 and TRBJ2-3; the listed D gene, TRBD2, was not tested against the DNA. TRBV12-2 is recorded as a pseudogene. There are 18 residues in the CDR3. CDR3 DNA: TGTGCAAGTCGCTTACATCGGGGAGGCCTACGTCTTACAGATACGCAGTATTTT. It yields the protein CASRLHRGGLRLTDTQYF.

J is TRBJ1-5 and V is TRBV2; 7 bases map to TRBD1. This CDR3 has 14 amino acids. V shed 6 bases and J 4 bases; nucleotides not matched to a gene: 6. Germline V gene lookup returns CDR1 SNHLY and CDR2 FYNNEI. CDR3 loop: CASSAGTDNQPQHF. CDR3 sequence (DNA): TGTGCCAGCAGCGCCGGGACAGATAATCAGCCCCAGCATTTT.

The chain joins TRBV7-8 to TRBJ2-2; 8 positions agree with TRBD1. Per germline, CDR1 SGHVS and CDR2 FQNEAQ. This CDR3 contains 16 residues. V shed 5 bases, J shed 1 base, and the junction held 6 bases outside the gene matches. CDR3 DNA sequence: TGTGCCAGCAGCGTACGGGGGACAGGGAACACCGGGGAGCTGTTTTTT. It encodes CASSVRGTGNTGELFF.

V usage is TRBV19 and J usage is TRBJ2-1; the match to TRBD1 covers 9 bases. The germline CDR1 and CDR2 sequences are LNHDA and SQIVND (reference sequence). The CDR3 runs 17 residues. V lost 6 bases, J lost 5 bases, and 14 bases stayed unmatched. The CDR3 protein is CASSLDTPGQGNNEQFF. The CDR3 DNA sequence: TGTGCCAGTAGCTTAGATACGCCGGGACAGGGTAACAATGAGCAGTTCTTC.

The chain couples TRBV5-1 to TRBJ2-3; D is unresolved. CDR3 length: 13 amino acids. With 0 bases removed from V and 5 bases from J, the gap between germline ends came to 7 bases. CDR1 and CDR2 (germline): SGHRS, YFSETQ. DNA of the CDR3: TGCGCCAGCAGCTTGGCGAGCGAAGATACGCAGTATTTT. Its translation is CASSLASEDTQYF.

This chain connects TRBV6-4 to TRBJ2-3, with 8 positions matching TRBD2. CDR1 is MRHNA and CDR2 is SNTAGT in the germline V gene. The CDR3 totals 14 residues. The V gene end was trimmed by 6 bases and the J gene end by 4 bases; junction bases not matched to a gene: 6. CDR3 region: CASRDGTRSDTQYF. The CDR3 DNA is TGTGCCAGCAGGGACGGGACTAGGTCAGATACGCAGTATTTT.

The chain employs TRBV9 and TRBJ1-1; D gene uncertain. V lost 0 bases and J 0 bases, leaving 9 bases between the germline ends. This CDR3 is 15 amino acids long. Germline values: CDR1 SGDLS, CDR2 YYNGEE. CDR3 sequence reads: CASSVDLTLNTEAFF. The DNA for the CDR3 is TGTGCCAGCAGCGTAGACCTCACACTGAACACTGAAGCTTTCTTT.

The sample holds a few counts of this clone. This chain links TRBV12-3 or TRBV12-4 with TRBJ2-7; 7 nucleotides line up with TRBD1. V was clipped by 8 bases and J by 3 bases; unmatched bases: 7. CDR3 length equals 13 residues. The CDR3 protein is CASGPGTVYEQYF. The CDR3 DNA follows: TGTGCCAGCGGACCCGGGACAGTCTACGAGCAGTACTTC.

The V call is TRBV16, the J call TRBJ2-6, with D unresolved. V lost 0 bases to trimming and J lost 0 bases, with 6 bases between them. This CDR3 is 16 amino acids long. Germline V CDR1 and CDR2: KGHSY, FQNENV. In DNA form, the CDR3 reads TGTGCCAGCAGCCAATCCCCGGTCTCTGGGGCCAACGTCCTGACTTTC. Its translation: CASSQSPVSGANVLTF.

The chain links TRBV5-6 to TRBJ1-4; D uncertain. The CDR3 runs to 17 residues. Per germline, CDR1 SGHDT and CDR2 YYEEEE. V was trimmed by 0 bases and J by 0 bases, leaving 12 bases between them. In nucleotides, the CDR3 is TGTGCCAGCAGCTTGGCGGGGTTGGCGGCAACTAATGAAAAACTGTTTTTT. Translation: CASSLAGLAATNEKLFF. The full variable domain, in which reference TRBV5-6 and TRBJ1-4 provide the parts outside the CDR3, is DAGVTQSPTHLIKTRGQQVTLRCSPKSGHDTVSWYQQALGQGPQFIFQYYEEEERQRGNFPDRFSGHQFPNYSSELNVNALLLGDSALYLCASSLAGLAATNEKLFFGSGTQLSVL.

The CDR3 DNA reads TGTGCCAGCAGTGAAGCATTAAGGACAGAAGGGTACGATGAGCAGTTCTTC. Translation: CASSEALRTEGYDEQFF. The J gene is TRBJ2-1, the V gene TRBV2; a possible D gene is TRBD1 (6 bases). The germline gives CDR1 SNHLY, CDR2 FYNNEI. This CDR3 contains 17 residues. With 0 bases removed from V and 8 bases from J, the gap between germline ends came to 20 bases.

This chain joins TRBV9 and TRBJ2-3; TRBD2 aligns across 7 bases. The CDR3 has 14 amino acids. Trimming took 0 bases from V and 3 from J; bases not matched to a gene: 1. CDR1 SGDLS and CDR2 YYNGEE come from the germline V gene. CDR3 residues: CASSVGEGTDTQYF. As DNA, the CDR3 is TGTGCCAGCAGCGTAGGGGAGGGGACAGATACGCAGTATTTT.

The rearrangement links TRBV10-3 to TRBJ2-3; possibly TRBD1 for D (7 bases). Trimming removed 6 bases at V and 4 bases at J, with 23 bases between. The CDR3 is made up of 17 amino acids. Germline CDR1 reads ENHRY; CDR2 reads SYGVKD. The chain's CDR3 is CAIRRQGGAPSADTQYF. Here the CDR3 DNA reads TGTGCCATCAGAAGACAGGGAGGCGCGCCAAGCGCAGATACGCAGTATTTT.

The chain employs TRBV19 and TRBJ2-5; TRBD2 matches 7 bases. The germline V gene has CDR1 LNHDA and CDR2 SQIVND (reference sequence). V dropped 5 bases and J dropped 2; count of bases not matched to a gene: 2. The CDR3 is 13 residues long. The CDR3, as DNA: TGTGCCAGTAGTCAAGCGGGGCAAGAGACCCAGTACTTC. Amino acids: CASSQAGQETQYF.